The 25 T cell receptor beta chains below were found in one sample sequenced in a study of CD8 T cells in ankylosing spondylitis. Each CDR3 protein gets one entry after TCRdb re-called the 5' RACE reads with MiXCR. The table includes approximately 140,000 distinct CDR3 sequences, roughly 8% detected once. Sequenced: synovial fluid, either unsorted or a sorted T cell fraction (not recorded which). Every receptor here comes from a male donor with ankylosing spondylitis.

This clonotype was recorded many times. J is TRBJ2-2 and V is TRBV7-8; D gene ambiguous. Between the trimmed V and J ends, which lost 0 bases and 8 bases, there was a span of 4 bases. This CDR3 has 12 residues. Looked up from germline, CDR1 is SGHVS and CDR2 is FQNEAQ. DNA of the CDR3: TGTGCCAGCAGCTTAGCGGTGGGGGAGCTGTTTTTT. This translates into CASSLAVGELFF.

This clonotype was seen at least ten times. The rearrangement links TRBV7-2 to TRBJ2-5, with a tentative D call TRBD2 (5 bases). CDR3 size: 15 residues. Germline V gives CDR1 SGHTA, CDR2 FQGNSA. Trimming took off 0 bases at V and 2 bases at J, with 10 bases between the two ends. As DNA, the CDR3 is TGTGCCAGCAGCTTAGCGGGGAGTACTCAAGAGACCCAGTACTTC. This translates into CASSLAGSTQETQYF.

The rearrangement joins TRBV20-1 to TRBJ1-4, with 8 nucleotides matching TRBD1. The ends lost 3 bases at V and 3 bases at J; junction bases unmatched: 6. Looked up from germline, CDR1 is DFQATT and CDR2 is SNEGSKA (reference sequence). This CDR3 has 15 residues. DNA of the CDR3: TGCAGTGCTAGTCCAGGGGGCCTTTCTAATGAAAAACTGTTTTTT. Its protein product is CSASPGGLSNEKLFF.

The CDR3, as DNA: TGTGCCAGCAGCTCCCACTACGAGCAGTACTTC. Its protein product is CASSSHYEQYF. The rearrangement uses TRBV7-2 and TRBJ2-7; D remains ambiguous. Germline CDR1 reads SGHTA; CDR2 reads FQGNSA. The germline V and J ends were trimmed by 4 bases and 3 bases, with 4 bases remaining between them. This CDR3 is built from 11 residues. Variable domain in full (rest from reference TRBV7-2 and TRBJ2-7): GAGVSQSPSNKVTEKGKDVELRCDPISGHTALYWYRQSLGQGLEFLIYFQGNSAPDKSGLPSDRFSAERTGGSVSTLTIQRTQQEDSAVYLCASSSHYEQYFGPGTRLTVT.

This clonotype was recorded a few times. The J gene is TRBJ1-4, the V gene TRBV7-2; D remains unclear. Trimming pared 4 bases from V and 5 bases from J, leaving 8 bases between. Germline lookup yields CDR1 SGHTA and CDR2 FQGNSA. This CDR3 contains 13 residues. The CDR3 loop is CASSSQRNEKLFF. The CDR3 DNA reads TGTGCCAGCAGCTCACAGAGAAATGAAAAACTGTTTTTT.

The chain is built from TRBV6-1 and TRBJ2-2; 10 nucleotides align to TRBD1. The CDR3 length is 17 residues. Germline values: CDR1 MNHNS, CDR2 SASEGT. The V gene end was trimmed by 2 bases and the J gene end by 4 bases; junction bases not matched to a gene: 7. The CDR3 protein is CASSEMGTGAITGELFF. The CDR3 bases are TGTGCCAGCAGTGAAATGGGGACAGGGGCGATCACCGGGGAGCTGTTTTTT.

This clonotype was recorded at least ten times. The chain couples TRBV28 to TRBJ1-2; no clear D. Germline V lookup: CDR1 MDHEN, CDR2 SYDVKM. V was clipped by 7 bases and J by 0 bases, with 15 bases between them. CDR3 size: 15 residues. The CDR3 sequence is CASNPLDRPNYGYTF. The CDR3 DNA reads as TGTGCCAGCAACCCCCTGGACCGTCCTAACTATGGCTACACCTTC.

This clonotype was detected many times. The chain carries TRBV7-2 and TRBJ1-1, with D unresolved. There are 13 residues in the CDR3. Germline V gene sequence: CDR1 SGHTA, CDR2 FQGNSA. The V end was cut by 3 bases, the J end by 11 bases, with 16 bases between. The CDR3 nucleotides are TGTGCCAGCAGCTTCCACGCCGGCATCGATGCTTTCTTT. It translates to CASSFHAGIDAFF. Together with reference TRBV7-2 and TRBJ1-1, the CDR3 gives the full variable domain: GAGVSQSPSNKVTEKGKDVELRCDPISGHTALYWYRQSLGQGLEFLIYFQGNSAPDKSGLPSDRFSAERTGGSVSTLTIQRTQQEDSAVYLCASSFHAGIDAFFGQGTRLTVV.

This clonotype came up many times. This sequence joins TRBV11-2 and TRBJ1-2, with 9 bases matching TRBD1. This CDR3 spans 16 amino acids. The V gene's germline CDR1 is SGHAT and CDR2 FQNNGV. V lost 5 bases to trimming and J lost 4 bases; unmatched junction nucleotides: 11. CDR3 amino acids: CASSIDSGTGIYGYTF. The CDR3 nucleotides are TGTGCCAGCAGCATCGATTCCGGGACAGGGATCTATGGCTACACCTTC.

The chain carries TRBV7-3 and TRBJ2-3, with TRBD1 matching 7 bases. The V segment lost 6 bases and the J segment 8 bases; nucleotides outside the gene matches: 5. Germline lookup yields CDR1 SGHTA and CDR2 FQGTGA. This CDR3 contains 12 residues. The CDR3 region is CASSYTGATQYF. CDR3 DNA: TGTGCCAGCAGTTATACAGGGGCTACGCAGTATTTT.

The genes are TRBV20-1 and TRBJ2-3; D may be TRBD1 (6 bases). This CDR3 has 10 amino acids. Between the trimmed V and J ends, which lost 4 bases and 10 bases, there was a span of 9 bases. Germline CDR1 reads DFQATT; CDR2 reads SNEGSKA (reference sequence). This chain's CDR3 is CSATGEPQYF. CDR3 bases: TGCAGTGCTACAGGGGAACCGCAGTATTTT.

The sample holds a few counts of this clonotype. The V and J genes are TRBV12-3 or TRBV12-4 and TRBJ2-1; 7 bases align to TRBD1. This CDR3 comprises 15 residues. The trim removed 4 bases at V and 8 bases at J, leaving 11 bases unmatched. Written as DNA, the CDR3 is TGTGCCAGCAGTTCGAGACAGGGAGTCACCGATGAGCAGTTCTTC. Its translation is CASSSRQGVTDEQFF.

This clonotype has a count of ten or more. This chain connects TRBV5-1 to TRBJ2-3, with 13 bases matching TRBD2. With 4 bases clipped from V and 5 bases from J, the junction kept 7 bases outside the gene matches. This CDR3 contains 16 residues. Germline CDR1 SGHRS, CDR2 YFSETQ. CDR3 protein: CASSIGLAGAEDTQYF. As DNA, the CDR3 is TGCGCCAGCAGCATCGGACTAGCGGGAGCTGAAGATACGCAGTATTTT.

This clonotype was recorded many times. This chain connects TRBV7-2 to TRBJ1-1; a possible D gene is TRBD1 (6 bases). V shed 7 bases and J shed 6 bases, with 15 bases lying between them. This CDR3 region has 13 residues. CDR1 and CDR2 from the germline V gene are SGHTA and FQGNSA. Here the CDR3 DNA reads TGTGCCAGCATTGGGGGCGCGTCCTCTGAAGCTTTCTTT. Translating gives CASIGGASSEAFF.

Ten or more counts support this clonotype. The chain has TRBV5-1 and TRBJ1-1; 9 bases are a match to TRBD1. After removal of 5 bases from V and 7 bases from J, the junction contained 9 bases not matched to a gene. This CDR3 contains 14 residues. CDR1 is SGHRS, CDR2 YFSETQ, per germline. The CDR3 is CASREQGALSEAFF. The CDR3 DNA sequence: TGCGCCAGCAGGGAACAGGGGGCATTAAGTGAAGCTTTCTTT.

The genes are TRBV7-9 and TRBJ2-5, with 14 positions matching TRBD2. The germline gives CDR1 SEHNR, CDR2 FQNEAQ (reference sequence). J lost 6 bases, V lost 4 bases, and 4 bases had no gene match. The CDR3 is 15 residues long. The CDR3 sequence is CASSWGTSGRKTQYF. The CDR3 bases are TGTGCCAGCAGCTGGGGGACTAGCGGGAGAAAGACCCAGTACTTC.

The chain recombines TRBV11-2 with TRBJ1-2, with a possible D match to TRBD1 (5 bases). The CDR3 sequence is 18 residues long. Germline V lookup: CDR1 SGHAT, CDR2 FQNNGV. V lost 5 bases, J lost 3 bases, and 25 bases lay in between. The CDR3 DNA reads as TGTGCCAGCAGCCTACACCCTCGGGGGGGTGCAGGCCACTATGGCTACACCTTC. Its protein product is CASSLHPRGGAGHYGYTF.

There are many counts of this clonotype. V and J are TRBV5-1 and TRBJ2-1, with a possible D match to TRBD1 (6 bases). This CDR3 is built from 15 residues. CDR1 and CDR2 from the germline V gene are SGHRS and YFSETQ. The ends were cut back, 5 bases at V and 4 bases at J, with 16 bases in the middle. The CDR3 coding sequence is TGCGCCAGCAGTAAGGACAGCGCAAATTACAATGAGCAGTTCTTC. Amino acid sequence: CASSKDSANYNEQFF.

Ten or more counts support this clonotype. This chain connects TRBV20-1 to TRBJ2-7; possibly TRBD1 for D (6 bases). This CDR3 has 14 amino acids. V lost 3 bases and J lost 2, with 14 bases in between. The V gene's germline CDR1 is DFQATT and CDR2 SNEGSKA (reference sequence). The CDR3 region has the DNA TGCAGTGCTAGTCGGCCGGACAGTACCTACGAGCAGTACTTC. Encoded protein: CSASRPDSTYEQYF.

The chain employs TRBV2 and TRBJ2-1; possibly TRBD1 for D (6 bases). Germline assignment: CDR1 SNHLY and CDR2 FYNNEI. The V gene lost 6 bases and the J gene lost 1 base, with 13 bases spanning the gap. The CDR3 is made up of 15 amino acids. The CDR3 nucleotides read TGTGCCAGCAGATCCAGGGGTATGTCCTACAATGAGCAGTTCTTC. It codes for CASRSRGMSYNEQFF.

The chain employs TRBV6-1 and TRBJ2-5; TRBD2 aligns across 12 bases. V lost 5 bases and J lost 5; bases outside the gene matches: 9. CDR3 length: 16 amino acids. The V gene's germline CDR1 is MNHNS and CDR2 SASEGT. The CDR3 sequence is CASSRTSGGFRETQYF. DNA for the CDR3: TGTGCCAGCAGTAGAACTAGCGGGGGGTTTCGGGAGACCCAGTACTTC.

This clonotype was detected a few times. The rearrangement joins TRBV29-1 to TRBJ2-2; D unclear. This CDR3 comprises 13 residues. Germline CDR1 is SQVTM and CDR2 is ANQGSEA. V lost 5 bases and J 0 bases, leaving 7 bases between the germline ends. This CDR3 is CSVRHSNTGELFF. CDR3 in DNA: TGCAGCGTTCGGCATTCGAACACCGGGGAGCTGTTTTTT.

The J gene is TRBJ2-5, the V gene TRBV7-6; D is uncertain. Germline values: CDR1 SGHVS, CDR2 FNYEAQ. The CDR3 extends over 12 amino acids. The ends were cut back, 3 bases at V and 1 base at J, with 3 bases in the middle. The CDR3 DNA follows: TGTGCCAGCAGCTTGCCCCAAGAGACCCAGTACTTC. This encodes CASSLPQETQYF. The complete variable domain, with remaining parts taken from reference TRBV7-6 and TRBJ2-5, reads GAGVSQSPRYKVTKRGQDVALRCDPISGHVSLYWYRQALGQGPEFLTYFNYEAQQDKSGLPNDRFSAERPEGSISTLTIQRTEQRDSAMYRCASSLPQETQYFGPGTRLLVL.

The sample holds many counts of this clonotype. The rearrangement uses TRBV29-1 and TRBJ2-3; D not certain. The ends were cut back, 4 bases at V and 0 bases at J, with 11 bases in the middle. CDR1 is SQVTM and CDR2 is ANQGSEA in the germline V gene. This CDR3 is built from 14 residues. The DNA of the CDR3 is TGCAGCGTTGTGTCTGCGCGGAGCACAGATACGCAGTATTTT. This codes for CSVVSARSTDTQYF.

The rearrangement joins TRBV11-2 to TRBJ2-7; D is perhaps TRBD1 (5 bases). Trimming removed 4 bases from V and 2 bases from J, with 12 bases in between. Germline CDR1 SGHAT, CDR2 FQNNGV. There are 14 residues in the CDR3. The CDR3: CASSYRSIPYEQYF. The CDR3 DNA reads TGTGCCAGCAGCTACAGGAGCATCCCCTACGAGCAGTACTTC.